This is a list of T cell receptor beta chains from one sample in a study of blood T cell repertoires in COVID-19. Clones were read by immunoSEQ multiplex PCR, and TCRdb kept only the in-frame ones, dropping some. Of about 150,000 clones listed, about four fifths are singletons. Sequencing was performed on peripheral blood. The source of these receptors is a woman of 80 years or more with COVID-19, enrolled during active disease. The conserved cysteine and the conserved F or W are not part of the CDR3 here.

cdr3_aa: ASSYRLASEQF
v_call: TRBV7-3
j_call: TRBJ2-1

cdr3_aa: ASSGNRGTYEQY
v_call: TRBV28
j_call: TRBJ2-7

cdr3_aa: AWRAHSTDTQY
v_call: TRBV30
j_call: TRBJ2-3

cdr3_aa: SASRRETRTGELF
v_call: TRBV20-1
j_call: TRBJ2-2

cdr3_aa: ARSLVPGGNYGYT
v_call: TRBV5-3
j_call: TRBJ1-2

cdr3_aa: ASSPRRTGPYEQY
v_call: TRBV9
j_call: TRBJ2-7

cdr3_aa: ASRRGGGREKLF
v_call: TRBV27
j_call: TRBJ1-4

cdr3_aa: ASSRGQASSNTGELF
v_call: TRBV5-4
j_call: TRBJ2-2

cdr3_aa: SGGRYGELF
v_call: TRBV29-1
j_call: TRBJ2-2

cdr3_aa: ASSPRDTNYGYT
v_call: TRBV5-1
j_call: TRBJ1-2

cdr3_aa: ASSLARGDTGELF
v_call: TRBV27
j_call: TRBJ2-2

cdr3_aa: AWKGQGAGNTIY
v_call: TRBV30
j_call: TRBJ1-3

cdr3_aa: ASSPRLAGAPDTQY
v_call: TRBV7-3
j_call: TRBJ2-3

cdr3_aa: ASSEPVGQYTGELF
v_call: TRBV2
j_call: TRBJ2-2

cdr3_aa: VGQGGLVSYNEQF
v_call: TRBV29-1
j_call: TRBJ2-1

cdr3_aa: ARFSKFSNQPQH
v_call: TRBV10-1
j_call: TRBJ1-5

cdr3_aa: ASSSAFGTSGQETQY
v_call: TRBV9
j_call: TRBJ2-5

cdr3_aa: AGPLTNINNEQF
v_call: TRBV19
j_call: TRBJ2-1

cdr3_aa: ASSIQGMIGETQY
v_call: TRBV19
j_call: TRBJ2-5

cdr3_aa: AISDTGENYGYT
v_call: TRBV10-3
j_call: TRBJ1-2

cdr3_aa: ATPDGTQGEKLF
v_call: TRBV2
j_call: TRBJ1-4

cdr3_aa: ASSVFGGTAYNEQF
v_call: TRBV9
j_call: TRBJ2-1

cdr3_aa: ASERVVYEQY
v_call: TRBV2
j_call: TRBJ2-7

cdr3_aa: AAGRGMDGYT
v_call: TRBV5-4
j_call: TRBJ1-2

cdr3_aa: AISESETGYT
v_call: TRBV10-3
j_call: TRBJ1-2

cdr3_aa: ASSSYRHQPQH
v_call: TRBV7-2
j_call: TRBJ1-5

cdr3_aa: ASSYSGTVYNEQF
v_call: TRBV9
j_call: TRBJ2-1

cdr3_aa: ASRISGPTYEQY
v_call: TRBV5-1
j_call: TRBJ2-7

cdr3_aa: ASSFMTGGSQPQH
v_call: TRBV5-5
j_call: TRBJ1-5

cdr3_aa: ASSRQGGFSGELF
v_call: TRBV6-5
j_call: TRBJ2-2

cdr3_aa: ASSIRGGANVLT
v_call: TRBV19
j_call: TRBJ2-6

cdr3_aa: ASRGAGWIYEQY
v_call: TRBV7-8
j_call: TRBJ2-7

cdr3_aa: ASSDGTGGGGYT
v_call: TRBV7-9
j_call: TRBJ1-2

cdr3_aa: ASSVGSWAGEGYT
v_call: TRBV5-4
j_call: TRBJ1-2

cdr3_aa: ASSEQGGEETQY
v_call: TRBV6-4
j_call: TRBJ2-5

cdr3_aa: AWSAGGPVNEQY
v_call: TRBV30
j_call: TRBJ2-7

cdr3_aa: ASSRSSGGPNTGELF
v_call: TRBV6-6
j_call: TRBJ2-2

cdr3_aa: ASGLQGVDEQY
v_call: TRBV28
j_call: TRBJ2-7

cdr3_aa: AGAEGRGSYEQY
v_call: TRBV18
j_call: TRBJ2-7

cdr3_aa: ASRPTSGNTDTQY
v_call: TRBV19
j_call: TRBJ2-3

cdr3_aa: ASSLDPGSDTQY
v_call: TRBV5-5
j_call: TRBJ2-3

cdr3_aa: ASSSSGGITGELF
v_call: TRBV25-1
j_call: TRBJ2-2

cdr3_aa: ASSVLAGAHTGELF
v_call: TRBV9
j_call: TRBJ2-2

cdr3_aa: ASSLPGARTLH
v_call: TRBV5-4
j_call: TRBJ1-6

cdr3_aa: ASSYGTGRANYEQY
v_call: TRBV6-6
j_call: TRBJ2-7

cdr3_aa: ASRSTGGRRYT
v_call: TRBV25-1
j_call: TRBJ1-2

cdr3_aa: ASSEEGQGVYGYT
v_call: TRBV28
j_call: TRBJ1-2

cdr3_aa: ASRNQTDTQY
v_call: TRBV28
j_call: TRBJ2-3

cdr3_aa: ASSEVGQPQH
v_call: TRBV25-1
j_call: TRBJ1-5

cdr3_aa: ASSSTTADQETQY
v_call: TRBV5-1
j_call: TRBJ2-5

cdr3_aa: ASSLAGVYEQY
v_call: TRBV27
j_call: TRBJ2-7